This T cell receptor beta chain was obtained from a study of siplizumab effects on memory and regulatory T cells. Whole-study findings and limits: On average, 68.8% of mappable alloreactive CD4+ clones were Treg-derived under siplizumab, against 25% to 30% in controls. Naive T cells were seen as more diverse than memory cells and as major alloresponse contributors. Among alloreactive clones, only a minor fraction mapped to unstimulated subsets.

Germline V CDR1 and CDR2: LNHDA, SQIVND (reference sequence). The V gene lost 6 bases and the J gene lost 4 bases, with 2 bases spanning the gap. The CDR3 contains 10 residues. Assays captured 9.8 x 10^4 or so TCR templates per sample. Sequencing used immunoSEQ multiplex PCR; TCRdb keeps in-frame clones, though not all of them. This sample has roughly 50,000 clones; over 90% occur once, and the top ten carry about 15%. In regard to this clone: Its antigen remains unknown.

The sample was CD8+ T cells sorted from blood. The clonotype was recovered from a human donor in good health. The chain is built from TRBV19 and TRBJ2-3; D remains unclear. CDR3 protein: CASSADTQYF. The CDR3 DNA reads as TGTGCCAGTAGCGCAGATACGCAGTATTTT.